Sequencing of this T cell receptor (beta chain) was carried out in a study of graft-versus-host responses after intestinal transplantation. As for the study in general: Anti-thymocyte globulin induction, then tacrolimus and steroids for about three years, went to all recipients.

Some clones are missing from TCRdb's copy, which holds only in-frame ones; the method was immunoSEQ multiplex PCR. The data show roughly 17,000 clones, less than 85% seen once. Broader study findings: Declines in HvG clones occurring early post-transplant were associated with peak circulating GvH clone levels. Detection of GvH clones occurred in recipient marrow, and some had their first appearance in ileum or blood. The study found high graft-versus-host to host-versus-graft clonal ratios in allografts of patients with graft-donor T cell macrochimerism.

The germline CDR1 and CDR2 sequences are MNHNS and SASEGT. The CDR3 loop spans 17 amino acids. The junction had 10 bases not matched to a gene; V was cut back by 2 bases and J by 3 bases. To note about this clone: Its antigen is not known.

Both intraepithelial and lamina propria lymphocytes were released by processing graft tissue. This chain links TRBV6-1 with TRBJ1-2; 9 nucleotides agree with TRBD1. The TCR originated in a human patient who received an intestinal transplant, so some T cells may come from the graft donor. Here the sequenced sample was ileum tissue, taken 17 days after transplant. CDR3 nucleotide sequence: TGTGCCAGCAGTGAATCCGTGTTCCGGGACAGGGACTATGGCTACACCTTC. Translating it yields CASSESVFRDRDYGYTF.